This T cell receptor beta chain was found in a study of OX40 agonist ivuxolimab in advanced cancers. For context, the study as a whole: The costimulatory receptor OX40 (CD134) was targeted by ivuxolimab, a fully human IgG2 agonistic monoclonal antibody. Intravenous ivuxolimab was administered to patients every 2 weeks at six dose levels: 0.01, 0.1, 0.3, 1.5, 3 and 10 mg/kg. Of the approximately 54 patients in dose escalation, 19 had hepatocellular carcinoma, about 15 had melanoma, 9 had renal cell carcinoma and 9 had head and neck cancer. The dose-escalation cohort was about 86% male with a mean age of around 64 years, ranging from about 23 to 85. Prior anti-PD-1, anti-PD-L1 or anti-CTLA-4 therapy was permitted, and checkpoint inhibitors had been received by 30% to 40% of dose-escalation patients. Partial responses occurred in three dose-escalation patients: two with cutaneous melanoma and one with hepatocellular carcinoma. The purpose of peripheral TCRbeta sequencing was to test whether ivuxolimab changed TCR sequence diversity and led to clonal T-cell expansion. The paper describes the monotherapy dose-escalation part (N of about 47 patients) of the phase I trial of ivuxolimab.

V and J lose 7 bases and 2 bases, and a span of 9 bases separates them. The CDR3 runs 13 amino acids, cysteine and phenylalanine included. Left in the record is the CDR3 DNA by itself, 39 bases read in frame from the first base. CDR1 and CDR2, per the germline V gene, are MNHEY and SVGAGI. In regard to this clone: The antigen this receptor binds is unknown. Per-base quality was not reported, and no clone a single base away is much larger than it.

Patients with autoimmune disease history or receiving systemic immunosuppression were excluded from the trial. Peripheral blood for TCR sequencing was drawn from every dose cohort at baseline, at cycle 4 day 1 and at cycle 7 day 1. The samples were taken from a phase I, first-in-human, multicenter, open-label dose-escalation trial of ivuxolimab. The trial enrolled adults with locally advanced or metastatic head and neck squamous cell, hepatocellular, melanoma or renal cell carcinoma. Before TCR sequencing, CD4+ and CD8+ T cells were separately sorted from peripheral blood. Points the paper makes about the study in general: Antigen specificity was not determined for the clonally expanded peripheral T cells. At doses from 0.1 to 3.0 mg/kg, clonal expansion was seen in both CD4+ and CD8+ blood T cells between baseline and week 6. Low levels of normalized T-cell clonal expansion were also shown by some nonresponding patients. In the 0.1-3.0 mg/kg groups, partial responders were among the patients with the lowest normalized peripheral clonal expansion, particularly in CD8+ T cells. After ivuxolimab, expanded clones were on average more numerous among CD8+ T cells than among CD4+ T cells.

To sequence the TCRbeta CDR3 region, genomic DNA was isolated from the sorted cells. The immunoSEQ Assay was used to sequence the TCRbeta CDR3 regions. TCRdb retrieved this table from immuneACCESS and kept in-frame rearrangements only. Not all clones are present; in checked studies, unresolved V genes account for under half, and no reason is known for the remainder. The sample table shows some 60,000 clones, and around 87% are seen once. In total, the top ten clones hold about 5.1% of the sample. The clonotype was recovered from an adult with an advanced solid tumor such as melanoma, head and neck, liver or kidney cancer. Material: CD4+ or CD8+ T cells sorted from blood, obtained in a trial of the OX40 agonist ivuxolimab. The rearranged chain carries TRBV6-5 and TRBJ1-3; TRBD1 is a weak D gene call, 6 bases matching. The DNA is TGTGCCAGCAAGACAGGAACTGGAAACACCATATATTTT. The resulting protein is CASKTGTGNTIYF.